The 21 T cell receptor beta chains below were found in one sample sequenced in a study of beta chain features in type 1 diabetes. Study-wide findings and caveats: Type 1 diabetes patients showed a moderate but significant shortening of TCRB CDR3s in all four CD4+ subsets.

Expressed TCRB transcripts got sequenced, as all isolated RNA was reverse transcribed. Sequencing was performed with immunoSEQ multiplex PCR; in TCRdb, only in-frame clones are kept and a portion is missing. The sample records 250,000 to 300,000 clones, around 24% being singletons. Their target antigens are unknown. Sequencing was carried out using naive CD4+ T cells from blood. The receptors were sampled from a woman between 25 and 40 years old with type 1 diabetes.

As regards this clone: The same CDR3 arises from other DNA sequences in this sample as well. V is TRBV30 and J is TRBJ2-7; no firm D call. CDR3 length: 13 amino acids. Trimming removed 0 bases from V and 2 bases from J, with 8 bases in between. CDR1 and CDR2 from the germline V gene are GTSNPN and SVGIG (reference sequence). The CDR3 DNA follows: TGTGCCTGGAGTGTGGGCGCGACCTACGAGCAGTACTTC. The encoded protein is CAWSVGATYEQYF.

The table lists this clone with a few counts. The chain links TRBV4-1 to TRBJ2-7; 9 bases agree with TRBD1. Germline trimming cut 4 bases from V and 5 bases from J; bases unmatched to any gene: 18. CDR1 MGHRA and CDR2 YSYEKL come from the germline V gene. The CDR3 runs to 18 residues. The CDR3 DNA reads TGCGCCAGCAGCCTCCTAAGCGCCGGGACAGGGAAAAAGGACGAGCAGTACTTC. Its protein product is CASSLLSAGTGKKDEQYF.

The chain joins TRBV29-1 to TRBJ2-3, with D unresolved. V gave up 2 bases and J gave up 2 bases, with 8 bases separating them. This CDR3 contains 13 residues. CDR1 and CDR2 from the germline V gene are SQVTM and ANQGSEA. The CDR3: CSVETRHTDTQYF. The CDR3, as DNA: TGCAGCGTTGAAACGCGGCACACAGATACGCAGTATTTT.

The chain is built from TRBV28 and TRBJ1-5, with 7 bases that match TRBD1. V was clipped by 8 bases and J by 1 base; unmatched bases: 17. CDR3 length: 18 amino acids. Germline V lookup: CDR1 MDHEN, CDR2 SYDVKM. The DNA for the CDR3 is TGTGCCAGCCACATGACAGGGCCGGCGGTGGGCAGCAATCAGCCCCAGCATTTT. It specifies CASHMTGPAVGSNQPQHF.

The chain links TRBV4-2 to TRBJ1-2; 7 bases are shared with TRBD1. CDR3 size: 15 residues. Trimming removed 4 bases from V and 0 bases from J; junction bases left unmatched: 5. CDR1 and CDR2 from the germline V gene are LGHNA and YNFKEQ. The chain's CDR3 is CASSREQGTNYGYTF. The CDR3 nucleotides read TGTGCCAGCAGCCGAGAACAGGGGACTAACTATGGCTACACCTTC.

This sequence joins TRBV9 and TRBJ2-4, with 13 nucleotides matching TRBD2. With V trimmed by 2 bases and J by 1 base, 3 bases remained unmatched. Germline V CDR1 and CDR2: SGDLS, YYNGEE. The CDR3 consists of 17 residues. The CDR3: CASSVGTSGDAKNIQYF. DNA for the CDR3: TGTGCCAGCAGCGTCGGGACTAGCGGGGACGCCAAAAACATTCAGTACTTC. Full variable domain (remainder filled in from reference TRBV9 and TRBJ2-4): DSGVTQTPKHLITATGQRVTLRCSPRSGDLSVYWYQQSLDQGLQFLIQYYNGEERAKGNILERFSAQQFPDLHSELNLSSLELGDSALYFCASSVGTSGDAKNIQYFGAGTRLSVL.

This clone was seen only a few times. This chain uses TRBV9 with TRBJ2-5; 7 bases align to TRBD2. This CDR3 has 15 amino acids. The junction had 3 bases not matched to a gene; V was cut back by 0 bases and J by 1 base. Germline V CDR1 and CDR2: SGDLS, YYNGEE. The CDR3 here is CASSVGGGLQETQYF. The CDR3 nucleotides read TGTGCCAGCAGCGTAGGGGGGGGTCTCCAAGAGACCCAGTACTTC.

This chain links TRBV19 with TRBJ1-1; tentatively, D is TRBD1 (5 bases). Germline CDR1 LNHDA, CDR2 SQIVND (reference sequence). This CDR3 contains 14 residues. The V gene lost 8 bases and the J gene lost 3 bases, with 16 bases spanning the gap. Here the CDR3 reads CASGAGIAHTEAFF. The CDR3 DNA sequence: TGTGCCAGTGGGGCAGGGATTGCGCACACTGAAGCTTTCTTT.

This clone was seen a handful of times. V usage is TRBV29-1 and J usage is TRBJ2-5; D is uncertain. The germline V gene encodes CDR1 SQVTM and CDR2 ANQGSEA. The ends were cut back, 0 bases at V and 2 bases at J, with 4 bases in the middle. The CDR3 extends over 12 amino acids. The CDR3 here is CSVEEAQETQYF. DNA of the CDR3: TGCAGCGTTGAAGAGGCTCAAGAGACCCAGTACTTC. Drawing the rest from reference TRBV29-1 and TRBJ2-5, the complete variable domain is SAVISQKPSRDICQRGTSLTIQCQVDSQVTMMFWYRQQPGQSLTLIATANQGSEATYESGFVIDKFPISRPNLTFSTLTVSNMSPEDSSIYLCSVEEAQETQYFGPGTRLLVL.

This clone turned up a few times. The CDR3 nucleotides read TGTGCCAGCCGCCCCCGGAGGGACGATAATGAGCAGTTCTTC. Protein: CASRPRRDDNEQFF. The chain employs TRBV7-3 and TRBJ2-1, with D perhaps matching TRBD2 (6 bases). Germline V gives CDR1 SGHTA, CDR2 FQGTGA. Trimming shortened V by 8 bases and J by 7 bases, and 18 bases separated the two germline ends. The CDR3 is made up of 14 amino acids.

V gene TRBV9 combines with J gene TRBJ2-1; 9 nucleotides match TRBD2. The CDR3 is 17 amino acids. In germline, CDR1 is SGDLS, CDR2 YYNGEE. The trim removed 1 base at V and 0 bases at J, leaving 5 bases unmatched. The CDR3 loop is CASSVRGSGSSYNEQFF. As DNA, the CDR3 is TGTGCCAGCAGCGTACGAGGTAGCGGGAGCTCCTACAATGAGCAGTTCTTC.

For this clone: The sample contains more than one DNA sequence encoding this CDR3. This rearrangement joins TRBV7-9 to TRBJ2-1, with TRBD1 as a possible D gene (5 bases). Deletions cut 5 bases from V and 1 base from J, with 6 bases between. The CDR3 runs to 13 residues. From germline, CDR1 is SEHNR and CDR2 FQNEAQ (reference sequence). This CDR3 is CASSPGSYNEQFF. Here the CDR3 DNA reads TGTGCCAGCAGCCCAGGGTCCTACAATGAGCAGTTCTTC.

The chain is built from TRBV5-6 and TRBJ1-1; the D gene is possibly TRBD1 (5 bases). Trimming pared 4 bases from V and 4 bases from J, leaving 14 bases between. Per the germline V gene, CDR1 is SGHDT and CDR2 is YYEEEE. CDR3 length: 14 amino acids. The CDR3 nucleotides read TGTGCCAGCAGCCTTGACAGACCATCCACTGAAGCTTTCTTT. This translates into CASSLDRPSTEAFF.

This clone turned up a few times. The chain couples TRBV5-1 to TRBJ2-1; 7 nucleotides agree with TRBD2. The germline V gene encodes CDR1 SGHRS and CDR2 YFSETQ. This CDR3 contains 18 residues. Trimming took 6 bases from V and 3 from J; bases not matched to a gene: 18. The DNA for the CDR3 is TGCGCCAGCAAGGCCCTCGGCGGGAGTAGTGGAGGCTACAATGAGCAGTTCTTC. Its protein is CASKALGGSSGGYNEQFF. Full variable domain (rest looked up from reference TRBV5-1 and TRBJ2-1): KAGVTQTPRYLIKTRGQQVTLSCSPISGHRSVSWYQQTPGQGLQFLFEYFSETQRNKGNFPGRFSGRQFSNSRSEMNVSTLELGDSALYLCASKALGGSSGGYNEQFFGPGTRLTVL.

The V gene is TRBV11-1, the J gene TRBJ2-7, with a possible D match to TRBD1 (5 bases). Germline-derived CDR1 and CDR2 are SGHAT and FQDESV (reference sequence). The V and J ends lost 5 bases and 1 base respectively, with 12 bases between them. This CDR3 region has 14 residues. As DNA, the CDR3 is TGTGCCAGCAGCCCTATAGACAGTTCCTACGAGCAGTACTTC. Amino acids: CASSPIDSSYEQYF.

The chain uses TRBV20-1 and TRBJ2-1; D gene uncertain. The CDR3 has 10 amino acids. The germline CDR1 and CDR2 sequences are DFQATT and SNEGSKA (reference sequence). Here the CDR3 DNA reads TGCAGCGGCTCCTACAATGAGCAGTTCTTC. Residues: CSGSYNEQFF.

This clone was seen a few times. The V and J genes are TRBV20-1 and TRBJ2-1; the D is unclear. Germline V gene data show CDR1 as DFQATT and CDR2 as SNEGSKA (reference sequence). V lost 0 bases and J 7 bases, leaving 4 bases between the germline ends. The CDR3 sequence is 11 residues long. CDR3 protein: CSARDLNEQFF. The CDR3 region has the DNA TGCAGTGCTAGAGATCTAAATGAGCAGTTCTTC.

The chain links TRBV6-5 to TRBJ2-5; D possibly corresponds to TRBD1 (5 bases). V was pared by 6 bases and J by 1 base, with 9 bases between. The CDR3 length is 13 residues. Germline V CDR1 and CDR2: MNHEY, SVGAGI. Here the CDR3 reads CASSSDSQETQYF. The CDR3 DNA follows: TGTGCCAGCAGCTCTGACAGCCAAGAGACCCAGTACTTC.

V gene TRBV5-6 combines with J gene TRBJ2-3, with 9 bases matching TRBD1. CDR1 is SGHDT and CDR2 is YYEEEE in the germline V gene. The CDR3 extends over 14 amino acids. The trim removed 3 bases at V and 7 bases at J, leaving 6 bases unmatched. The DNA for the CDR3 is TGTGCCAGCAGCTGGGGACAGGGCATGAATACGCAGTATTTT. This sequence encodes CASSWGQGMNTQYF.

The rearrangement joins TRBV30 to TRBJ2-7; 7 bases agree with TRBD1. V dropped 3 bases and J dropped 2; count of bases not matched to a gene: 4. The CDR3 loop spans 13 amino acids. Germline CDR1 GTSNPN, CDR2 SVGIG (reference sequence). In DNA form, the CDR3 reads TGTGCCTGGAGCCAGGACAGGACCTACGAGCAGTACTTC. Protein product: CAWSQDRTYEQYF.

J is TRBJ2-1 and V is TRBV30; perhaps TRBD2 as D (5 bases). V lost 7 bases to trimming and J lost 0 bases, with 10 bases between them. Germline CDR1 and CDR2: GTSNPN and SVGIG (reference sequence). CDR3 length equals 13 residues. The CDR3 DNA reads as TGTGCCTTTGAGGGTGACTCCTACAATGAGCAGTTCTTC. Translation: CAFEGDSYNEQFF.